This T cell receptor (beta chain) was sequenced during a study of cytomegalovirus exposure and HLA in healthy donors. Study context: About 80 million unique TCRs from HLA-typed donors were held in an early data release.

General observations from the study: Across donors, sequencing depth was assumed by presence/absence analyses to be roughly uniform.

V was cut by 0 bases and J by 6 bases, with 9 bases left in between. The CDR3 covers 14 residues. Germline-derived CDR1 and CDR2 are KGHSH and LQKENI. In the case of this clone: Its antigen is unidentified.

Use of 60 Vbeta and 13 Jbeta primers characterized the PCR. In the source study's methods: About 11 million shared chains were among the approximately 80 million unique TCR beta chains that a later analysis counted. The repertoire was sequenced with immunoSEQ multiplex PCR; TCRdb's copy has only in-frame clones and lacks some. V and J calls plus clone size are reproduced from that table; the DNA served to infer D and trimming. The sample lists around 65,000 clones; over 75% were seen once. Sample: PBMCs. This receptor was obtained from a female donor in good health and CMV-seronegative. V usage is TRBV18 and J usage is TRBJ1-5; D is perhaps TRBD1 (5 bases). CDR3 nucleotide sequence: TGTGCCAGCTCACCACCGGGGGGGGGTCAGCCCCAGCATTTT. It codes for CASSPPGGGQPQHF.